This TCR beta chain was sequenced for a study of blood T cell repertoires in COVID-19. Study-level information: Samples of COVID-19 (acute and convalescent) were obtained from the United States, Italy and Spain. Nucleic acid was either cDNA or gDNA, and it came from T cells, B-cell-depleted T cells, or PBMCs.

The germline V gene has CDR1 SGHRS and CDR2 YFSETQ. V was clipped by 2 bases and J by 2 bases, with 10 bases between them. The length of the CDR3 is 14 residues. Followed longitudinally, the Seattle patients had been enrolled during active infection. As processed by the authors: The authors estimated nucleated cell counts from reference gene primer amplification. This table comes from immunoSEQ multiplex PCR, and its TCRdb copy is limited to in-frame clones, with some not included. The DNA was the basis for D and trimming; V, J and clone size are from that table. This table holds about 260,000 clones, about 87% found once. This clone was seen just once.

The rearrangement uses TRBV5-1 and TRBJ1-1; no definite D call. Sequencing used peripheral blood. This clonotype was sampled from a woman aged 70 to 79 with COVID-19, enrolled during active disease. The CDR3 loop reads CASSFADPNTEAFF. In DNA form, the CDR3 reads TGCGCCAGCAGCTTTGCAGATCCTAACACTGAAGCTTTCTTT.